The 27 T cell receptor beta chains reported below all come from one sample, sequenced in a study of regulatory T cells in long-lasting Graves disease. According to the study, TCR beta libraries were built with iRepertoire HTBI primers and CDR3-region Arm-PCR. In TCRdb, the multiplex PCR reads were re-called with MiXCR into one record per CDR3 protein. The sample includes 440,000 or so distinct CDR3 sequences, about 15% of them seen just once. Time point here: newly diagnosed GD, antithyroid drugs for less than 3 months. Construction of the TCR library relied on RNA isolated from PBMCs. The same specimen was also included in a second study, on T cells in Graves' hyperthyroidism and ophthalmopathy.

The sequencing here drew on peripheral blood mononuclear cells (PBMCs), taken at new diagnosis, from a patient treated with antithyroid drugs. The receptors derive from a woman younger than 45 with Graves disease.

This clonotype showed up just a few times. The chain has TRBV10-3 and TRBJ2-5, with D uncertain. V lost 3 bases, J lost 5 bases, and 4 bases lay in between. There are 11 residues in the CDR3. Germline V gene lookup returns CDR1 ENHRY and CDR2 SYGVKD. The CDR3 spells CAISEKETQYF. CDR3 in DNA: TGTGCCATCAGTGAAAAGGAGACCCAGTACTTC.

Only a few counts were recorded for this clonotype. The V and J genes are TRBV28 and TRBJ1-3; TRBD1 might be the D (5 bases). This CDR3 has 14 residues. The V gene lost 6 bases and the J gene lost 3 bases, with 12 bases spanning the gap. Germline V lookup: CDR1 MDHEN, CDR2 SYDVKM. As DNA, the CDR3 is TGTGCCAGCAGAAAAGCGGGGGATGGAAACACCATATATTTT. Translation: CASRKAGDGNTIYF.

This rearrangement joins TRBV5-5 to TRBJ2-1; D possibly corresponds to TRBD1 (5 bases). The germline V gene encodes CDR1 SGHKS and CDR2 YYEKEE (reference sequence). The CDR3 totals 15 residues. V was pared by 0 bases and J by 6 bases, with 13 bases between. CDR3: CASSLGQGFGNEQFF. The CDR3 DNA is TGTGCCAGCAGCTTGGGGCAGGGCTTCGGCAATGAGCAGTTCTTC.

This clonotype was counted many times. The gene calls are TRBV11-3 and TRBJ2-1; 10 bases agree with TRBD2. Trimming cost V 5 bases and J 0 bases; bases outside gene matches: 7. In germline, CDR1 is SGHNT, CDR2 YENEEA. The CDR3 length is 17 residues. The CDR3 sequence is CASSMGLAKGSYNEQFF. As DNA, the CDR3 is TGTGCCAGCAGCATGGGACTAGCGAAAGGCTCCTACAATGAGCAGTTCTTC.

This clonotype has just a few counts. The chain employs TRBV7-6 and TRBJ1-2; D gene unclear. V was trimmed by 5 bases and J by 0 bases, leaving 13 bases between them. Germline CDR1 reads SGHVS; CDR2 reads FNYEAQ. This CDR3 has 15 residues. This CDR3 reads CASSPAPGTNYGYTF. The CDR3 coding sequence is TGTGCCAGCAGCCCCGCCCCGGGGACTAACTATGGCTACACCTTC.

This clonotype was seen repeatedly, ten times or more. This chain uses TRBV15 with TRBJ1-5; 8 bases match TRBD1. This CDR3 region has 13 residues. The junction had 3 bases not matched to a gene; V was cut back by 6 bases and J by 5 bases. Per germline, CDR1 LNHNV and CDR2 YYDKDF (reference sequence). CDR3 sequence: CATRMTGDQPQHF. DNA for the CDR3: TGTGCCACCAGAATGACAGGGGATCAGCCCCAGCATTTT.

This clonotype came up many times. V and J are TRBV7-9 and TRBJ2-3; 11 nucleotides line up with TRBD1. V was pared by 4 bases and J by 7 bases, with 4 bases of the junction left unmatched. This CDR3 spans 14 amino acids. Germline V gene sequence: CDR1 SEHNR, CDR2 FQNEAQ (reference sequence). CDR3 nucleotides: TGTGCCAGCAGCTCGGGGACAGGGGGAAATACGCAGTATTTT. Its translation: CASSSGTGGNTQYF.

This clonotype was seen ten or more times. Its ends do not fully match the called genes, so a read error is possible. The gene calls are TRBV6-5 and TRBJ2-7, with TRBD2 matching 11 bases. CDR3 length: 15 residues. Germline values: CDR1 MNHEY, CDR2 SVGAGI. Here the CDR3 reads CASSYGTSGTYVQYF. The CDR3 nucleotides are TGTGCCAGCAGTTACGGGACTAGCGGTACCTACGTGCAGTACTTC.

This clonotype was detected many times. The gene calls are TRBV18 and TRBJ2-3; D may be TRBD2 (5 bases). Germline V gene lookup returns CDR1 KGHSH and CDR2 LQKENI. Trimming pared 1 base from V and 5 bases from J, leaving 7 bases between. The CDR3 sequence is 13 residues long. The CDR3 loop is CASSPQAEDTQYF. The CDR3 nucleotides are TGTGCCAGCTCACCACAAGCGGAAGATACGCAGTATTTT.

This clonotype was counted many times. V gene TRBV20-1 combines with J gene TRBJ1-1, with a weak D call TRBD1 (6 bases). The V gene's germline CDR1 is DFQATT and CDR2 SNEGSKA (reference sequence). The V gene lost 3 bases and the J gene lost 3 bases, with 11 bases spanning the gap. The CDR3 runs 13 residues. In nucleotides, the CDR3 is TGCAGTGCTAGGGGGGGCTCGGACACTGAAGCTTTCTTT. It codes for CSARGGSDTEAFF.

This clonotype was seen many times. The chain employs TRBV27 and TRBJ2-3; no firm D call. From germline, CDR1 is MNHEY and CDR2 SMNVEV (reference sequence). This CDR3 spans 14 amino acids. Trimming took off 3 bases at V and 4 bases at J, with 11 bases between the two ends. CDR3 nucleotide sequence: TGTGCCAGCAGTTTTCGGGCCGCGGCAGATACGCAGTATTTT. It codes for CASSFRAAADTQYF.

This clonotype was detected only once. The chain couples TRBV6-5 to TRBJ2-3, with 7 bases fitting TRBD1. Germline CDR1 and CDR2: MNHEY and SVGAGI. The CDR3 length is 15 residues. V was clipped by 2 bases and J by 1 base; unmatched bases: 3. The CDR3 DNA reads TGTGCCAGCAGTTACCCCCAGGGGGGCACAGATACGCAGTATTTT. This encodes CASSYPQGGTDTQYF.

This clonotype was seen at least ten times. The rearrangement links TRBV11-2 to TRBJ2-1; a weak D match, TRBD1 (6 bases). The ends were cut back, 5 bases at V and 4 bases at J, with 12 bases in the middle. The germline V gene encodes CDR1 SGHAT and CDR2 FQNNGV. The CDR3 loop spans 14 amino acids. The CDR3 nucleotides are TGTGCCAGCAGCCCTCTTCAGGGGTACAATGAGCAGTTCTTC. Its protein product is CASSPLQGYNEQFF.

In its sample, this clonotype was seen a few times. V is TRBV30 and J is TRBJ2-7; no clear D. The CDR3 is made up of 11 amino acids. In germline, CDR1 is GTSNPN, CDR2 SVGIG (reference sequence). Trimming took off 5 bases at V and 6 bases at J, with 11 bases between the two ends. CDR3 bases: TGTGCCTGGGCTCTCCCCGCCGAGCAGTACTTC. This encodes CAWALPAEQYF.

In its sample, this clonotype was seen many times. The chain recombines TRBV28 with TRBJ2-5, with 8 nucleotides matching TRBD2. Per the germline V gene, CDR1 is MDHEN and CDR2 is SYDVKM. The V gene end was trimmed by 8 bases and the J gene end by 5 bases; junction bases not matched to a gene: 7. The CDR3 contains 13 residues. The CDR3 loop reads CASREGAGETQYF. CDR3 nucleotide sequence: TGTGCCAGCCGGGAGGGCGCAGGGGAGACCCAGTACTTC.

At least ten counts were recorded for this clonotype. CDR3 sequence (DNA): TGTGCCAGTCGAAGATGGGAGGTCGCAGATACGCAGTATTTT. Its protein is CASRRWEVADTQYF. The chain uses TRBV28 and TRBJ2-3, with D possibly matching TRBD2 (6 bases). Between the trimmed V and J ends, which lost 9 bases and 4 bases, there was a span of 17 bases. The CDR3 contains 14 residues. Germline CDR1 is MDHEN and CDR2 is SYDVKM.

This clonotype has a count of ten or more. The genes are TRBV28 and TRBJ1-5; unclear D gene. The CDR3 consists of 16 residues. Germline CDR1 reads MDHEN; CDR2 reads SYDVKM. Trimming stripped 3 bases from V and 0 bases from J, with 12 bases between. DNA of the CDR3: TGTGCCAGCAGTTTGGGCGGACGCAATAGCAATCAGCCCCAGCATTTT. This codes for CASSLGGRNSNQPQHF.

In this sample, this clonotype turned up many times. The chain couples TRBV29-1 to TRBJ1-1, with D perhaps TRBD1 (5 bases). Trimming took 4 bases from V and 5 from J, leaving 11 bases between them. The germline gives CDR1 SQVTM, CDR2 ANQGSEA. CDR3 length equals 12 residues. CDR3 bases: TGCAGCGTTGGGCGACAGAGAACTGAAGCTTTCTTT. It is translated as CSVGRQRTEAFF.

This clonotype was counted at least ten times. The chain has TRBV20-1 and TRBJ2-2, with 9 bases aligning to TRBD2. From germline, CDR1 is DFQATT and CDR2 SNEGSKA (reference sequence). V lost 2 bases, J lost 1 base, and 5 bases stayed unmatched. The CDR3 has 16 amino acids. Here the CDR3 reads CSARPRGRGNTGELFF. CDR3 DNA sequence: TGCAGTGCTAGACCCCGCGGGAGGGGGAACACCGGGGAGCTGTTTTTT.

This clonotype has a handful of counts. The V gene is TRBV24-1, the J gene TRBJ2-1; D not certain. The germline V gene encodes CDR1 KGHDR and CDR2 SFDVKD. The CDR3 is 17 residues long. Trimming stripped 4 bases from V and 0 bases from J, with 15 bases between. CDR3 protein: CATSDAFGVSSYNEQFF. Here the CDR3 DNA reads TGTGCCACCAGTGACGCATTTGGCGTTAGCTCCTACAATGAGCAGTTCTTC.

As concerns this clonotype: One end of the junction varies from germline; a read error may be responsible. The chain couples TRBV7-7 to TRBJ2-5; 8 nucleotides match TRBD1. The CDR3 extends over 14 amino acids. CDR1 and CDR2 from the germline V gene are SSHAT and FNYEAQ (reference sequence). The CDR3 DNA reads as TGTGCTAGCAGCTACGACGACAGGGGTGAGACCCAGTACTTC. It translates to CASSYDDRGETQYF.

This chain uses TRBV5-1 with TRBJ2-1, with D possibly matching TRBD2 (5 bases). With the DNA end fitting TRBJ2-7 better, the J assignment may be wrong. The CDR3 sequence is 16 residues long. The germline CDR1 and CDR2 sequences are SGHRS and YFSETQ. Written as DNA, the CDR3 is TGCGCCAGCAGCTTTAGGAGCGGAACACTATACAATGAGCAGTACTTC. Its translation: CASSFRSGTLYNEQYF.

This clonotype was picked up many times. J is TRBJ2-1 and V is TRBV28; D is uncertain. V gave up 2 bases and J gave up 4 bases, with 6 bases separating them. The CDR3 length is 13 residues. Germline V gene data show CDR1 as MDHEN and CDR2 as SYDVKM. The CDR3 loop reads CASSLPQYNEQFF. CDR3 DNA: TGTGCCAGCAGTTTACCACAGTACAATGAGCAGTTCTTC.

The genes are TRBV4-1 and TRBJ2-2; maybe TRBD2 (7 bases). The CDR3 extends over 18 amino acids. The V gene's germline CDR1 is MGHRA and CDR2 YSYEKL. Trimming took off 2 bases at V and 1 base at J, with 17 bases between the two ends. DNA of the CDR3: TGCGCCAGCAGCCAACTACGGGGAGGGGGGGGGAACACCGGGGAGCTGTTTTTT. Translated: CASSQLRGGGGNTGELFF.

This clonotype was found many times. This chain's CDR3 is CATSDRSNTEAFF. Here the CDR3 DNA reads TGTGCCACCAGTGACCGATCGAACACTGAAGCTTTCTTT. J is TRBJ1-1 and V is TRBV24-1; the D is unclear. Germline V CDR1 and CDR2: KGHDR, SFDVKD. The CDR3 spans 13 residues. Trimming took 4 bases from V and 1 from J, leaving 6 bases between them.

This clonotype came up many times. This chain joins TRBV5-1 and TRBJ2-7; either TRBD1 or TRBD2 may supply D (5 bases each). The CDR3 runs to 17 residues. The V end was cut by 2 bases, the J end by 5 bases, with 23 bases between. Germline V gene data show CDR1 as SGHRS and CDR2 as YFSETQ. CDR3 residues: CASSLSLGESWGHEQYF. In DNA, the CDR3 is TGCGCCAGCAGCTTATCTTTAGGAGAATCGTGGGGACACGAGCAGTACTTC. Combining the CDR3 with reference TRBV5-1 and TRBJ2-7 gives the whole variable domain KAGVTQTPRYLIKTRGQQVTLSCSPISGHRSVSWYQQTPGQGLQFLFEYFSETQRNKGNFPGRFSGRQFSNSRSEMNVSTLELGDSALYLCASSLSLGESWGHEQYFGPGTRLTVT.

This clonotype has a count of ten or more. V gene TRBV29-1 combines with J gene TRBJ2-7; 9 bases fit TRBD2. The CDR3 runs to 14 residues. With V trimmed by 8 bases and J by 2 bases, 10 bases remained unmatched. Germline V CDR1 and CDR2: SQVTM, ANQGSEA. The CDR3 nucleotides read TGCAGCATGGAGGTAGCGGGAGCCCCCTACGAGCAGTACTTC. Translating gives CSMEVAGAPYEQYF.